A selection of T cell receptor beta chains follows, all from one sample in a study of Ad26.COV2.S vaccination and SARS-CoV-2 variants. The data were produced by immunoSEQ multiplex PCR, yet TCRdb's version contains in-frame clones alone and is incomplete. The profile shows more than 400,000 clones, less than 95% of them singletons. The sample was peripheral blood, taken in a trial of Ad26.COV2.S vaccine versus placebo. The receptors were sampled from a person aged 18-60 years who received the Ad26.COV2.S COVID-19 vaccine or a placebo. CDR3s include the opening cysteine and the closing phenylalanine or tryptophan. Each record gives: V gene, D gene, clone size, J gene, CDR3 DNA, CDR3 protein. D genes are given only for firm matches. Clone size is stated in some rows and not others, as once, few, many or a class when expanded.

>TRBV2|TRBD1|-|TRBJ1-6
TGTGCCAGCAGGATCGGGACAGTTTCTAATTCACCCCTCCACTTT
CASRIGTVSNSPLHF
>TRBV4-2|-|few|TRBJ2-7
TGTGCCAGCAGCCAAGATCTGGCTAGTTCCTACGAGCAGTACTTC
CASSQDLASSYEQYF
>TRBV19|-|few|TRBJ2-7
TGTGCCAGTAGTAGCGACAGTACCTACGAGCAGTACTTC
CASSSDSTYEQYF
>TRBV7-2|-|-|TRBJ2-3
TGTGCCAGCCTAAGGACAACGCCCCTCACAGATACGCAGTATTTT
CASLRTTPLTDTQYF
>TRBV7-2|-|-|TRBJ2-2
TGTGCCAGCAGCTACCCAACGTTGATGGAGCTGTTTTTT
CASSYPTLMELFF
>TRBV5-1|-|-|TRBJ1-4
TGCGCCAGCAGAAACCGGGACGGTCTTAATGAAAAACTGTTTTTT
CASRNRDGLNEKLFF
>TRBV18|-|-|TRBJ2-7
TGTGCCAGCTCGTTCCCCCCCTACGAGCAGTACTTC
CASSFPPYEQYF
>TRBV7-9|TRBD1|-|TRBJ1-3
TGTGCCAGCAGCTTAGGAGGACAGGGGAGAAACACCATATATTTT
CASSLGGQGRNTIYF
>TRBV5-1|TRBD2|-|TRBJ2-1
TGCGCCAGCAGCTTGGATGGTAGCGGGAGTAGTTATGAGCAGTTCTTC
CASSLDGSGSSYEQFF
>TRBV7-3|TRBD2|-|TRBJ2-1
TGTGCCAGCAGCCCTCAGACTAGCGGGAAGCTCAATGAGCAGTTCTTC
CASSPQTSGKLNEQFF
>TRBV12-3/TRBV12-4|-|-|TRBJ2-1
TGTGCCAGCAGTTTTGTTCCCTTCGATGAGCAGTTCTTC
CASSFVPFDEQFF
>TRBV7-9|-|-|TRBJ2-1
TGTGCCAGCAGCCCGACCGGGACAACGAATGAGCAGTTCTTC
CASSPTGTTNEQFF
>TRBV6-2/TRBV6-3|-|-|TRBJ1-5
TGTGCCAGCAGTTACGTTTCAGGGGTCGATCAGCCCCAGCATTTT
CASSYVSGVDQPQHF
>TRBV11-2|-|-|TRBJ2-1
TGTGCCAGCAGCCCCGATCAATCCTACAATGAGCAGTTCTTC
CASSPDQSYNEQFF
>TRBV7-9|TRBD2|-|TRBJ2-5
TGTGCCAGCAGCTTACTAGCGGGAGTCGAGGAGACCCAGTACTTC
CASSLLAGVEETQYF
>TRBV4-3|-|-|TRBJ2-7
TGCGCCAGCAGCCAAGATTTTGTGGGGAACTACGAGCAGTACTTC
CASSQDFVGNYEQYF
>TRBV2|-|-|TRBJ2-5
TGTGCCAGCAGCACCGAGGAGACCCAGTACTTC
CASSTEETQYF
>TRBV4-2|-|-|TRBJ2-3
TGTGCCAGCAGCCAAGACGTAGGGGGGGAGACAGATACGCAGTATTTT
CASSQDVGGETDTQYF
>TRBV19|-|-|TRBJ1-2
TGTGCCAGTAGTGAGGCGAGGGGGAGGAACTATGGCTACACCTTC
CASSEARGRNYGYTF
>TRBV7-9|-|few|TRBJ1-2
TGTGCCAGCAGCTTAGGCGTGTCGGGGGTCCATGGCTACACCTTC
CASSLGVSGVHGYTF
>TRBV27|TRBD1|-|TRBJ2-3
TGTGCCAGTACCTCGAGGACAGGGAGCACAGATACGCAGTATTTT
CASTSRTGSTDTQYF
>TRBV7-2|-|-|TRBJ1-1
TGTGCCAGCAGCTTAAGGTACAGCGACACTGAAGCTTTCTTT
CASSLRYSDTEAFF
>TRBV2|-|-|TRBJ2-1
TGTGCCAGCAGATCCAGGACAGTGAACAACAATGAGCAGTTCTTC
CASRSRTVNNNEQFF
>TRBV27|-|-|TRBJ2-2
-
CASSSSWLGTGELFF
>TRBV5-1|-|-|TRBJ2-7
TGCGCCAGCAGCTTCGGGGGAGACCGCCCCTACGAGCAGTACTTC
CASSFGGDRPYEQYF
>TRBV15|-|-|TRBJ2-6
TGTGCCACCAGCACGCCGACAGGACCTGGGGCCAACGTCCTGACTTTC
CATSTPTGPGANVLTF
>TRBV11-2|TRBD1|-|TRBJ2-7
TGTGCCAGCAGCTTAGCCTTTAGGACAGGCTCACCGTACGAGCAGTACTTC
CASSLAFRTGSPYEQYF
>TRBV7-8|-|-|TRBJ1-3
TGTGCCAGCAGCTCCCATCTGGGAAACACCATATATTTT
CASSSHLGNTIYF
>TRBV29-1|-|-|TRBJ2-5
TGCAGCGTCCTCGGACCAGCGGAGCAAGAGACCCAGTACTTC
CSVLGPAEQETQYF
>TRBV7-2|-|-|TRBJ2-7
TGTGCCAGCAGCTTAGAGGGCCGCAAGAGCTCCTACGAGCAGTACTTC
CASSLEGRKSSYEQYF
>TRBV6-2/TRBV6-3|TRBD1|-|TRBJ1-1
TGTGCCAGCAGTTTTCAGGGGGGGAACACTGAAGCTTTCTTT
CASSFQGGNTEAFF
>TRBV10-3|-|-|TRBJ1-6
TGTGCCATCAGTCTCGACAGATATAATTCACCCCTCCACTTT
CAISLDRYNSPLHF
>TRBV6-2/TRBV6-3|-|-|TRBJ1-5
TGTGCCAGCACCCCGACGGGCAGGCGTCAGCCCCAGCATTTT
CASTPTGRRQPQHF
>TRBV12-5|TRBD1|-|TRBJ1-2
TGTGCTAGTGGTCGGGACAGGGACTTTTATGGCTACACCTTC
CASGRDRDFYGYTF